The 25 T cell receptor beta chains below were found in one sample sequenced in a study of cytomegalovirus exposure and HLA in healthy donors. The primer mix had 60 Vbeta and 13 Jbeta primers. The table came from immunoSEQ multiplex PCR; TCRdb's copy has only in-frame clones and leaves some out. The table lists roughly 140,000 clones, roughly 80% of them singletons. The sample taken for sequencing was PBMCs. The receptors derive from a man aged 35 to 55 in good health and CMV-seropositive.

This clone showed up just once. The V call is TRBV6-1, the J call TRBJ1-1; 9 nucleotides align to TRBD1. The germline V gene encodes CDR1 MNHNS and CDR2 SASEGT. This CDR3 comprises 14 residues. V was pared by 3 bases and J by 4 bases, with 3 bases of the junction left unmatched. The CDR3 DNA sequence: TGTGCCAGCAGTGATTACAGGGGGCTCACTGAAGCTTTCTTT. Residues: CASSDYRGLTEAFF.

The V call is TRBV7-6, the J call TRBJ2-7; the match to TRBD1 covers 7 bases. Germline assignment: CDR1 SGHVS and CDR2 FNYEAQ. The CDR3 extends over 14 amino acids. The J segment lost 3 bases and the V segment lost 5 bases, leaving 7 bases of the junction unmatched. The CDR3 DNA is TGTGCCAGCAGCCCCTACAGGGGTGGCTACGAGCAGTACTTC. Translating gives CASSPYRGGYEQYF.

The chain links TRBV11-2 to TRBJ2-1; 12 bases align to TRBD2. V lost 5 bases to trimming and J lost 7 bases; unmatched junction nucleotides: 9. The V gene's germline CDR1 is SGHAT and CDR2 FQNNGV. CDR3 size: 16 residues. This CDR3 is CASSPPGLAGYNEQFF. The CDR3 nucleotides read TGTGCCAGCAGCCCCCCGGGACTAGCGGGTTATAATGAGCAGTTCTTC. Full variable domain (remainder filled in from reference TRBV11-2 and TRBJ2-1): EAGVAQSPRYKIIEKRQSVAFWCNPISGHATLYWYQQILGQGPKLLIQFQNNGVVDDSQLPKDRFSAERLKGVDSTLKIQPAKLEDSAVYLCASSPPGLAGYNEQFFGPGTRLTVL.

V usage is TRBV5-1 and J usage is TRBJ1-1; D not certain. Trimming took off 5 bases at V and 1 base at J, with 12 bases between the two ends. Germline CDR1 is SGHRS and CDR2 is YFSETQ. This CDR3 comprises 14 residues. The CDR3 protein is CASRQQAGNTEAFF. The CDR3 coding sequence is TGCGCCAGCAGACAGCAGGCAGGGAACACTGAAGCTTTCTTT.

This chain links TRBV10-3 with TRBJ2-2, with 11 bases lining up with TRBD2. V dropped 7 bases and J dropped 4; count of bases not matched to a gene: 8. Germline V gives CDR1 ENHRY, CDR2 SYGVKD. The CDR3 runs to 16 residues. CDR3 nucleotides: TGTGCCATCAAGGGACTAGCGGAGAGGAGCACCGGGGAGCTGTTTTTT. Translated: CAIKGLAERSTGELFF.

The V call is TRBV19, the J call TRBJ1-1, with a tentative D call TRBD1 (6 bases). Germline lookup yields CDR1 LNHDA and CDR2 SQIVND (reference sequence). This CDR3 is 17 amino acids long. Between the trimmed V and J ends, which lost 6 bases and 4 bases, there was a span of 24 bases. The CDR3: CASRLILTGRGSTEAFF. DNA for the CDR3: TGTGCCAGTAGGCTTATCCTAACAGGGAGGGGATCCACTGAAGCTTTCTTT. The full variable domain, its missing parts supplied by reference TRBV19 and TRBJ1-1, is DGGITQSPKYLFRKEGQNVTLSCEQNLNHDAMYWYRQDPGQGLRLIYYSQIVNDFQKGDIAEGYSVSREKKESFPLTVTSAQKNPTAFYLCASRLILTGRGSTEAFFGQGTRLTVV.

CDR3 residues: CASSVGGVYNEQFF. CDR3 DNA: TGTGCCAGCAGCGTAGGGGGGGTCTACAATGAGCAGTTCTTC. This chain joins TRBV9 and TRBJ2-1; perhaps TRBD2 as D (6 bases). This CDR3 is built from 14 residues. Trimming pared 0 bases from V and 3 bases from J, leaving 7 bases between. The germline gives CDR1 SGDLS, CDR2 YYNGEE.

The chain links TRBV5-1 to TRBJ2-7; 8 nucleotides agree with TRBD1. The CDR3 has 15 amino acids. V lost 2 bases to trimming and J lost 0 bases; unmatched junction nucleotides: 4. The V gene's germline CDR1 is SGHRS and CDR2 YFSETQ. Written as DNA, the CDR3 is TGCGCCAGCAGCTTAGGACAGGGCCTCTCCTACGAGCAGTACTTC. It yields the protein CASSLGQGLSYEQYF.

The rearrangement links TRBV5-1 to TRBJ2-1; D may be TRBD2 (6 bases). The CDR3 has 16 residues. Per germline, CDR1 SGHRS and CDR2 YFSETQ. The V end lost 0 bases, the J end lost 8 bases, and 18 bases lay between the germline ends. The CDR3, as DNA: TGCGCCAGCAGCTTGGCCATAGCGGCCCTAGGGGATGAGCAGTTCTTC. Protein sequence: CASSLAIAALGDEQFF. Complete variable domain (other parts from reference TRBV5-1 and TRBJ2-1): KAGVTQTPRYLIKTRGQQVTLSCSPISGHRSVSWYQQTPGQGLQFLFEYFSETQRNKGNFPGRFSGRQFSNSRSEMNVSTLELGDSALYLCASSLAIAALGDEQFFGPGTRLTVL.

The chain employs TRBV5-1 and TRBJ2-1, with a weak D call TRBD1 (5 bases). CDR3 size: 17 residues. Per the germline V gene, CDR1 is SGHRS and CDR2 is YFSETQ. V lost 4 bases, J lost 8 bases, and 25 bases lay in between. CDR3 DNA: TGCGCCAGCAGCCGTCGAGCAGGGTTCTTCGATGGCGATGAGCAGTTCTTC. This gives the protein CASSRRAGFFDGDEQFF.

The chain has TRBV6-1 and TRBJ2-7; TRBD2 might be the D (6 bases). The ends were cut back, 9 bases at V and 3 bases at J, with 15 bases in the middle. The CDR3 has 13 amino acids. Germline loops: CDR1 MNHNS, CDR2 SASEGT. The CDR3 reads CASTPGGHYEQYF. For the CDR3, the DNA is TGTGCCAGTACCCCCGGGGGTCACTACGAGCAGTACTTC.

The chain carries TRBV30 and TRBJ2-2; D unclear. Trimming took off 4 bases at V and 6 bases at J, with 9 bases between the two ends. Germline V gene data show CDR1 as GTSNPN and CDR2 as SVGIG (reference sequence). The CDR3 loop spans 12 amino acids. CDR3 sequence (DNA): TGTGCCTGGACCCCCTATCCCGGGGAGCTGTTTTTT. This sequence encodes CAWTPYPGELFF.

The chain carries TRBV10-3 and TRBJ2-2; D ambiguous. CDR1 is ENHRY and CDR2 is SYGVKD in the germline V gene. V lost 4 bases and J 1 base, leaving 10 bases between the germline ends. This CDR3 region has 15 residues. The CDR3 sequence is CAISVGSLNTGELFF. CDR3 DNA: TGTGCCATCAGTGTCGGTAGCCTGAACACCGGGGAGCTGTTTTTT.

The chain combines TRBV5-1 with TRBJ2-1; weak D call: TRBD1 (5 bases). Germline CDR1 reads SGHRS; CDR2 reads YFSETQ. CDR3 length: 13 residues. Trimming shortened V by 0 bases and J by 7 bases, and 8 bases separated the two germline ends. As DNA, the CDR3 is TGCGCCAGCAGCTTGGGGGGCTTGAATGAGCAGTTCTTC. It codes for CASSLGGLNEQFF.

This clone was observed a single time. The V call is TRBV5-6, the J call TRBJ1-5; possibly TRBD1 for D (6 bases). The ends were cut back, 5 bases at V and 4 bases at J, with 13 bases in the middle. This CDR3 is built from 14 residues. Per germline, CDR1 SGHDT and CDR2 YYEEEE. DNA for the CDR3: TGTGCCAGCAGGCGCGCCGGGACAAATCAGCCCCAGCATTTT. This gives the protein CASRRAGTNQPQHF.

The chain uses TRBV2 and TRBJ2-5; D is perhaps TRBD2 (7 bases). CDR1 and CDR2 (germline): SNHLY, FYNNEI. This CDR3 has 17 amino acids. The V and J ends lost 5 bases and 5 bases respectively, with 24 bases between them. The CDR3 region has the DNA TGTGCCAGCAGTACCCCGAGGGGGGGGCTGTCATCGGAGACCCAGTACTTC. As protein: CASSTPRGGLSSETQYF.

The chain joins TRBV2 to TRBJ1-2, with a tentative D call TRBD1 (5 bases). There are 10 residues in the CDR3. The V gene lost 6 bases and the J gene lost 8 bases, with 7 bases spanning the gap. The germline gives CDR1 SNHLY, CDR2 FYNNEI. The DNA of the CDR3 is TGTGCCAGCAGGGCAGGGGGCTACACCTTC. Residues: CASRAGGYTF. Filled out from reference TRBV2 and TRBJ1-2, the complete variable domain reads EPEVTQTPSHQVTQMGQEVILRCVPISNHLYFYWYRQILGQKVEFLVSFYNNEISEKSEIFDDQFSVERPDGSNFTLKIRSTKLEDSAMYFCASRAGGYTFGSGTRLTVV.

The chain recombines TRBV29-1 with TRBJ1-2, with 9 bases aligning to TRBD1. This CDR3 is built from 11 residues. Trimming cost V 4 bases and J 6 bases; bases outside gene matches: 0. In germline, CDR1 is SQVTM, CDR2 ANQGSEA. In nucleotides, the CDR3 is TGCAGCGTTGGGACAGGGGATGGCTACACCTTC. Translated, it gives CSVGTGDGYTF.

This clone turned up a few times. The gene calls are TRBV10-3 and TRBJ1-5, with no clear D. Germline V gene data show CDR1 as ENHRY and CDR2 as SYGVKD. The V end was cut by 6 bases, the J end by 1 base, with 7 bases between. This CDR3 comprises 13 residues. CDR3: CAIRGGSNQPQHF. The CDR3 DNA reads TGTGCCATCAGGGGAGGGAGCAATCAGCCCCAGCATTTT.

This clone was counted between two and nine times. V is TRBV7-9 and J is TRBJ2-5, with 8 positions matching TRBD2. J gave up 4 bases and V 3 bases, and 7 bases lay outside the gene matches. The CDR3 length is 15 residues. Germline-derived CDR1 and CDR2 are SEHNR and FQNEAQ (reference sequence). In DNA form, the CDR3 reads TGTGCCAGCAGCTTTGAACGGGGGGGTCCAGAGACCCAGTACTTC. This translates into CASSFERGGPETQYF.

V is TRBV4-3 and J is TRBJ2-7, with D possibly being TRBD1 (6 bases). Trimming removed 0 bases from V and 2 bases from J, with 14 bases in between. Germline CDR1 reads LGHNA; CDR2 reads YSLEER. This CDR3 contains 16 residues. The CDR3 region is CASSQEQGTMAYEQYF. The CDR3 region has the DNA TGCGCCAGCAGCCAAGAACAGGGTACGATGGCCTACGAGCAGTACTTC.

The V and J genes are TRBV2 and TRBJ2-5; 7 bases match TRBD1. The CDR3 sequence is 13 residues long. Germline V gene lookup returns CDR1 SNHLY and CDR2 FYNNEI. The V gene end was trimmed by 3 bases and the J gene end by 5 bases; junction bases not matched to a gene: 3. CDR3 sequence reads: CASSETGKETQYF. The CDR3 nucleotides read TGTGCCAGCAGTGAGACAGGGAAGGAGACCCAGTACTTC.

A few counts support this clone. The chain combines TRBV30 with TRBJ2-5, with 12 bases fitting TRBD2. Gene TRBJ2-7 matches the end of the DNA better, so the J call may be wrong. Germline assignment: CDR1 GTSNPN and CDR2 SVGIG (reference sequence). This CDR3 comprises 15 residues. The CDR3, as DNA: TGTGCCTGGAGTAACCTAGCGGGGGGGTACTACGAGCAGTACTTC. Translated: CAWSNLAGGYYEQYF.

This clone was seen once. At one of its ends the junction is not consistent with the germline gene, which may arise from a read error. V gene TRBV7-9 combines with J gene TRBJ2-5, with D perhaps TRBD1 (6 bases). This CDR3 has 14 amino acids. The germline gives CDR1 SEHNR, CDR2 FQNEAQ (reference sequence). The CDR3 protein is CSSSTYRDQETQYF. The CDR3 nucleotides are TGTTCCAGCAGCACCTACAGGGATCAAGAGACCCAGTACTTC.

The V call is TRBV15, the J call TRBJ2-1, with 7 bases that match TRBD1. The CDR3 sequence is 16 residues long. Germline trimming cut 4 bases from V and 4 bases from J; bases unmatched to any gene: 10. Germline CDR1 and CDR2: LNHNV and YYDKDF (reference sequence). CDR3 in amino acids: CATSTKAGDRYNEQFF. The CDR3 bases are TGTGCCACCAGCACCAAAGCCGGGGACAGATACAATGAGCAGTTCTTC.